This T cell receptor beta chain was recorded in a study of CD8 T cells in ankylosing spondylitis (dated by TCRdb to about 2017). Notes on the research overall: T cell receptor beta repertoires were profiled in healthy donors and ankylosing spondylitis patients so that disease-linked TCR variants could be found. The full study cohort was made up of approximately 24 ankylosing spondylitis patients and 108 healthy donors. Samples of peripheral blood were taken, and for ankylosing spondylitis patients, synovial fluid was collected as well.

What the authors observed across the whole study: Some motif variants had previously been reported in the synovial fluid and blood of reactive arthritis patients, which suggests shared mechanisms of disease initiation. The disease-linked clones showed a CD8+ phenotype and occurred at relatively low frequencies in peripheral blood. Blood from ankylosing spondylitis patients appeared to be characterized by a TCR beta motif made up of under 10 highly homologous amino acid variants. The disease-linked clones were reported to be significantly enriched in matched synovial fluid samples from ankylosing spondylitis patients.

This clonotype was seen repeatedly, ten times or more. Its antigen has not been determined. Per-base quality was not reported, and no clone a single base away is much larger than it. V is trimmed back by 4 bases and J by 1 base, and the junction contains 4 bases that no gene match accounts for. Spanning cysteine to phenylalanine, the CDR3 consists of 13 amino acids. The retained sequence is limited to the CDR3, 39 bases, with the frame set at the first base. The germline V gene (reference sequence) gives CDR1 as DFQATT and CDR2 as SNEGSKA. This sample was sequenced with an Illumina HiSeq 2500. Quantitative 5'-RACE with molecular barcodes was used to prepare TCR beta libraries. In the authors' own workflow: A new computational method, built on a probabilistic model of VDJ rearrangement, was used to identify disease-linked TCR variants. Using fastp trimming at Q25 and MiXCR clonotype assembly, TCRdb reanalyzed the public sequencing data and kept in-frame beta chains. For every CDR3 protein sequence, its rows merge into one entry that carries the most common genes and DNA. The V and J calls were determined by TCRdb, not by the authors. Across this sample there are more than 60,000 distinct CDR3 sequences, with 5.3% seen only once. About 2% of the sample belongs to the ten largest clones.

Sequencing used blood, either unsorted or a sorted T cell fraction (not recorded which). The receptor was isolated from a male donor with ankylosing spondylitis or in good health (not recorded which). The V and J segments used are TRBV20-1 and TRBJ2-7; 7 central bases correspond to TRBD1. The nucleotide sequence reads TGCAGTGCTATCCGGGACAGATCCTACGAGCAGTACTTC. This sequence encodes CSAIRDRSYEQYF.